Listed here are 17 T cell receptor beta chains from one sample, sequenced in a study of response to subunit inactivated influenza vaccine. TCRdb processed the RT-PCR reads anew with MiXCR; each CDR3 protein has one entry. The sample consists of a few hundred thousand distinct CDR3 sequences, about a fifth of them appearing once. The material sequenced was PBMCs from blood, taken approximately 20 months after vaccination. These TCRs come from a man between 50 and 69 years old who received an inactivated influenza vaccine.

The chain couples TRBV29-1 to TRBJ2-7, with 10 bases lining up with TRBD2. In germline, CDR1 is SQVTM, CDR2 ANQGSEA. This CDR3 contains 14 residues. V shed 4 bases and J 3 bases; nucleotides not matched to a gene: 6. In DNA, the CDR3 is TGCAGCGTTGCGGCTAGCGGGAGCCTCTACGAGCAGTACTTC. Translating it yields CSVAASGSLYEQYF.

This clonotype was counted only a few times. The chain links TRBV30 to TRBJ2-3, with 14 positions matching TRBD2. Germline CDR1 is GTSNPN and CDR2 is SVGIG (reference sequence). The V gene end was trimmed by 3 bases and the J gene end by 3 bases; junction bases not matched to a gene: 2. The CDR3 length is 15 residues. The CDR3 here is CAWSGLAGGTDTQYF. CDR3 DNA sequence: TGTGCCTGGAGCGGACTAGCGGGAGGTACAGATACGCAGTATTTT.

CDR3 region: CASSADRDGTETQYF. The CDR3 bases are TGTGCCAGCAGCGCGGACAGGGATGGGACAGAGACCCAGTACTTC. V and J are TRBV9 and TRBJ2-5, with 8 bases lining up with TRBD1. The ends lost 3 bases at V and 4 bases at J; junction bases unmatched: 8. Germline loops: CDR1 SGDLS, CDR2 YYNGEE. The CDR3 extends over 15 amino acids.

This clonotype was picked up a small number of times. The chain carries TRBV7-4 and TRBJ2-7; 10 bases line up with TRBD1. V shed 5 bases and J 5 bases; nucleotides not matched to a gene: 9. There are 15 residues in the CDR3. Germline CDR1 and CDR2: SGHVT and SQSDAQ. CDR3 amino acids: CASSRHRDRGHEQYF. The CDR3 DNA follows: TGTGCCAGCAGCAGACACCGGGACAGGGGCCACGAGCAGTACTTC.

This clonotype came up a few times. This chain links TRBV6-5 with TRBJ1-4; D is ambiguous. The length of the CDR3 is 12 residues. CDR1 and CDR2 from the germline V gene are MNHEY and SVGAGI. Trimming cost V 6 bases and J 4 bases, with 6 bases left between them. CDR3 sequence (DNA): TGTGCCAGCAGATCGGGTAATGAAAAACTGTTTTTT. Residues: CASRSGNEKLFF.

This clonotype has ten or more counts. V gene TRBV11-2 combines with J gene TRBJ1-1; 8 nucleotides line up with TRBD1. From germline, CDR1 is SGHAT and CDR2 FQNNGV. With V trimmed by 2 bases and J by 1 base, 6 bases remained unmatched. The CDR3 runs to 16 residues. As DNA, the CDR3 is TGTGCCAGCAGCTTAACAGGGGGTGGGAGGAACACTGAAGCTTTCTTT. Protein product: CASSLTGGGRNTEAFF. The complete variable domain, with remaining parts taken from reference TRBV11-2 and TRBJ1-1, reads EAGVAQSPRYKIIEKRQSVAFWCNPISGHATLYWYQQILGQGPKLLIQFQNNGVVDDSQLPKDRFSAERLKGVDSTLKIQPAKLEDSAVYLCASSLTGGGRNTEAFFGQGTRLTVV.

This clonotype was found a few times. The rearrangement joins TRBV6-5 to TRBJ2-2; D is possibly TRBD1 (7 bases). CDR1 MNHEY and CDR2 SVGAGI come from the germline V gene. V shed 4 bases and J shed 2 bases, with 14 bases lying between them. The CDR3 loop spans 16 amino acids. CDR3 loop: CASSSPQGGNTGELFF. DNA for the CDR3: TGTGCCAGCAGTTCCCCCCAGGGGGGAAACACCGGGGAGCTGTTTTTT.

The chain joins TRBV15 to TRBJ1-5; 8 nucleotides agree with TRBD1. The CDR3 consists of 15 residues. Germline V lookup: CDR1 LNHNV, CDR2 YYDKDF (reference sequence). J gave up 6 bases and V 1 base, and 5 bases lay outside the gene matches. The CDR3 DNA reads as TGTGCCACCAGCAGAGCGCTGACAGGGGCTCAGCCCCAGCATTTT. Amino acids: CATSRALTGAQPQHF.

Written as DNA, the CDR3 is TGCGCCAGCAGCTTTGGACAGGAGAACACTGAAGCTTTCTTT. Amino acids: CASSFGQENTEAFF. The chain is built from TRBV5-1 and TRBJ1-1, with 7 bases aligning to TRBD1. CDR3 length equals 14 residues. Unmatched junction bases numbered 2, after V lost 2 bases and J lost 1 base. Germline CDR1 is SGHRS and CDR2 is YFSETQ.

This clonotype was observed a single time. V and J are TRBV7-2 and TRBJ2-3; the D gene is possibly TRBD1 (5 bases). From germline, CDR1 is SGHTA and CDR2 FQGNSA. This CDR3 has 12 amino acids. V gave up 5 bases and J gave up 3 bases, with 6 bases separating them. This CDR3 reads CASSRQTDTQYF. The CDR3 nucleotides are TGTGCCAGCAGCAGACAGACAGATACGCAGTATTTT.

The V and J genes are TRBV2 and TRBJ1-6; TRBD1 matches 7 bases. This CDR3 contains 15 residues. The V gene end was trimmed by 6 bases and the J gene end by 3 bases; junction bases not matched to a gene: 5. Germline CDR1 SNHLY, CDR2 FYNNEI. Here the CDR3 reads CASRVTGDYNSPLHF. CDR3 bases: TGTGCCAGCAGAGTAACAGGGGACTATAATTCACCCCTCCACTTT.

This rearrangement joins TRBV24-1 to TRBJ1-1; D uncertain. CDR1 and CDR2 from the germline V gene are KGHDR and SFDVKD. The CDR3 runs to 13 residues. Trimming removed 9 bases at V and 3 bases at J, with 13 bases between. CDR3 region: CATSPSGDTEAFF. The CDR3, as DNA: TGTGCCACCTCACCGTCAGGCGACACTGAAGCTTTCTTT.

This clonotype showed up just a few times. The rearrangement joins TRBV20-1 to TRBJ2-5; the D gene could be TRBD1 or TRBD2 (7 bases each). CDR1 is DFQATT and CDR2 is SNEGSKA in the germline V gene (reference sequence). The CDR3 has 14 residues. V lost 3 bases and J 5 bases, leaving 16 bases between the germline ends. The CDR3 loop reads CSASFAGGGETQYF. CDR3 bases: TGCAGTGCTAGTTTCGCAGGGGGGGGTGAGACCCAGTACTTC.

Only a few counts were recorded for this clonotype. The V call is TRBV12-3 or TRBV12-4, the J call TRBJ1-1; D gene uncertain. The CDR3 covers 14 residues. V lost 6 bases, J lost 0 bases, and 11 bases lay in between. The CDR3, as DNA: TGTGCCAGCAGGCCTGGATCCATGAACACTGAAGCTTTCTTT. Encoded protein: CASRPGSMNTEAFF.

V usage is TRBV20-1 and J usage is TRBJ1-1; D possibly corresponds to TRBD1 (6 bases). V was trimmed by 0 bases and J by 0 bases, leaving 11 bases between them. The length of the CDR3 is 15 residues. CDR1 and CDR2 from the germline V gene are DFQATT and SNEGSKA (reference sequence). CDR3 in amino acids: CSAREQGGMNTEAFF. For the CDR3, the DNA is TGCAGTGCTAGAGAACAGGGAGGGATGAACACTGAAGCTTTCTTT.

The rearrangement joins TRBV5-4 to TRBJ2-3; 13 nucleotides match TRBD2. The V gene end was trimmed by 4 bases and the J gene end by 1 base; junction bases not matched to a gene: 3. The germline CDR1 and CDR2 sequences are SGHNT and YYREEE (reference sequence). The length of the CDR3 is 16 residues. The CDR3 here is CASSGGLAGRTDTQYF. CDR3 nucleotides: TGTGCCAGCAGCGGGGGACTAGCGGGACGCACAGATACGCAGTATTTT.

This clonotype was seen more than once but under ten times. The rearrangement links TRBV24-1 to TRBJ1-1; D is possibly TRBD1 (5 bases). This CDR3 has 13 residues. Germline-derived CDR1 and CDR2 are KGHDR and SFDVKD. Trimming shortened V by 4 bases and J by 4 bases, and 9 bases separated the two germline ends. The CDR3 nucleotides are TGTGCCACCAGTGAATCAGGGAGCACTGAAGCTTTCTTT. Translated, it gives CATSESGSTEAFF.